The text below deals with one TCR beta chain. Authors' processing steps: The assay estimated nucleated cells by amplifying reference gene primers. Assay: immunoSEQ multiplex PCR; the TCRdb copy retains only in-frame clones and omits some. V and J calls and clone size follow that table, whereas D and trimming were derived from the DNA. The sample has roughly 83,000 clones; about 88% are singletons. This specimen comes from a study of blood T cell repertoires in COVID-19. Study in general: From the United States, Italy and Spain came samples of acute and convalescent COVID-19.

The V segment lost 7 bases and the J segment 0 bases; nucleotides outside the gene matches: 5. CDR1 LNHDA and CDR2 SQIVND come from the germline V gene (reference sequence). CDR3 length: 14 amino acids. The sequenced sample was peripheral blood. The chain has TRBV19 and TRBJ1-2; TRBD1 matches 7 bases. The sequence was obtained from a man older than 75 with active or convalescent COVID-19. CDR3 amino acids: CASNQGGPNYGYTF. As DNA, the CDR3 is TGTGCCAGTAACCAGGGGGGCCCTAACTATGGCTACACCTTC.